Listed below are T cell receptor beta chains from one sample, sequenced in a study of PD-1 blockade in classical Hodgkin lymphoma. Using immunoSEQ multiplex PCR, the repertoire was profiled, and TCRdb retains in-frame clones only, with some absent. The data hold around 46,000 clones, with roughly 89% observed a single time. The input for sequencing was peripheral blood mononuclear cells (PBMCs), taken before the fourth cycle of nivolumab. The receptors come from a human donor with classical Hodgkin lymphoma. CDR3s include the opening cysteine and the closing phenylalanine or tryptophan.

cdr3_length j_call v_call cdr3_aa
16 TRBJ2-5 TRBV7-3 CASSPSSGLDQETQYF
13 TRBJ1-2 TRBV7-3 CASSLFRGNGYTF
18 TRBJ1-5 TRBV4-1 CASSQDLLETAFNQPQHF
15 TRBJ2-3 TRBV29-1 CSSLGFGTSTDTQYF
14 TRBJ2-1 TRBV2 CASTWESSYNEQFF
15 TRBJ2-5 TRBV6-5 CASRPRTGWRETQYF
15 TRBJ1-5 TRBV4-1 CASSPGQGSFQPQHF
15 TRBJ2-1 TRBV19 CASSIPIPGPFEQFF
11 TRBJ2-3 TRBV11-3 CASTLGDTQYF
17 - TRBV28 CASSSKWTSGPQETQYF
16 - TRBV13 CASSSYDGNSRDEQYF
13 TRBJ2-2 TRBV7-3 CASSSLGAGELFF
15 TRBJ2-2 TRBV9 CASNGRGRYTGELFF
19 TRBJ2-1 TRBV7-3 CASSNNPGLAGISYNEQFF
18 TRBJ2-7 TRBV7-6 CASSLSLEAGGPEDEQYF
13 TRBJ2-1 TRBV29-1 CSVPSGSMYEQFF
15 TRBJ1-4 TRBV28 CASSIFRGFNEKLFF
19 TRBJ2-2 TRBV7-8 CASSRRGGSRTTNTGELFF
13 TRBJ1-5 TRBV10-2 CASTRDIYQPQHF
16 TRBJ2-3 TRBV5-1 CASSRDRQTSTDTQYF
14 TRBJ2-3 TRBV9 CASSVAQIEDTQYF
12 TRBJ1-2 TRBV7-6 CASTPEVGGYTF
13 TRBJ1-2 TRBV29-1 CSDSRGDNYGYTF
15 TRBJ1-4 TRBV6-1 CASSEPRDTDEKLFF
12 TRBJ2-7 TRBV15 CATGRTVYEQYF
14 TRBJ2-3 TRBV18 CASSPVEGADTQYF
13 TRBJ1-2 TRBV30 CAWSVYSLAGYTF
16 TRBJ1-4 TRBV7-9 CASSLPSGTGHEKLFF
12 TRBJ2-7 TRBV6-5 CASSYDSYEQYF
13 TRBJ1-5 TRBV19 CASSAYRVQPQHF
13 TRBJ2-1 TRBV11-2 CASSFGTSGNGLF
13 TRBJ2-2 TRBV10-1 CASSERGSGELFF
17 TRBJ1-2 TRBV7-7 CASSLGGSAQPNYGYTF
15 TRBJ2-7 TRBV19 CASSPGLAGVDEQYF
16 TRBJ1-2 TRBV5-1 CASSIVQGSSGYGYTF
13 TRBJ2-1 TRBV19 CASSIGEFNEQFF